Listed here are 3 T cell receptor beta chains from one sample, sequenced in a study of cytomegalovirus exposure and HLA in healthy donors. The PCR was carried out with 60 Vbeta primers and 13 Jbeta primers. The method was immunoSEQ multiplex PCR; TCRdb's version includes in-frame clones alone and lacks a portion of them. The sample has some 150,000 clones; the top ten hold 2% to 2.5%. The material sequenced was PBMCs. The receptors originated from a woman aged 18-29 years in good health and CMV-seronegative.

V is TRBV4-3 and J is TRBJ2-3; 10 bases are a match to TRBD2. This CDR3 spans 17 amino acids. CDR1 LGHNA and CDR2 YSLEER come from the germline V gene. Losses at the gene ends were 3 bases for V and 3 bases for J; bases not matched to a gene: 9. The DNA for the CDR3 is TGCGCCAGCAGCCAGGGACCAGCGGGAGGGATTACAGATACGCAGTATTTT. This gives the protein CASSQGPAGGITDTQYF.

The CDR3 DNA reads as TGTGCCAGCAGCCAAGATATTGCGGGGAACACCATATATTTT. Protein: CASSQDIAGNTIYF. The V gene is TRBV4-2, the J gene TRBJ1-3, with D unclear. CDR3 length: 14 residues. Germline V CDR1 and CDR2: LGHNA, YNFKEQ. Trimming removed 0 bases at V and 7 bases at J, with 10 bases between.

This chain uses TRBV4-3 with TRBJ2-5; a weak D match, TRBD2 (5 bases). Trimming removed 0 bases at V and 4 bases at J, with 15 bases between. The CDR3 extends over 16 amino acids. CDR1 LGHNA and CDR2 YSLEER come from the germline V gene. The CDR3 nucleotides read TGCGCCAGCAGCCAAGATACGTCGGGGTCGGGAGAGACCCAGTACTTC. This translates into CASSQDTSGSGETQYF.